The 2 T cell receptor beta chains given below trace back to one sample, sequenced in a study of T-cell memory formation after mild COVID-19. TCRdb reanalysed the 5' RACE reads using MiXCR and keeps one entry per CDR3 protein. The table records under 700,000 distinct CDR3 sequences, roughly 22% of them present only once. The sequencing sample was made of PBMCs or a T cell subset sorted from them (not recorded which). These TCRs come from an adult woman who had mild COVID-19 (a few samples of this study predate the infection). Cell type and time point are not known.

J is TRBJ2-7 and V is TRBV3-1, with 11 positions matching TRBD2. CDR1 is LGHDT and CDR2 is YNNKEL in the germline V gene (reference sequence). Trimming at V came to 0 bases and at J to 3 bases, leaving 7 bases not matched to a gene. The CDR3 contains 17 residues. CDR3 loop: CASSQDGLAGGIYEQYF. The CDR3 DNA reads as TGTGCCAGCAGCCAAGATGGGCTAGCGGGGGGAATCTACGAGCAGTACTTC.

This clonotype came up a few times. This sequence joins TRBV24-1 and TRBJ2-1; 8 bases match TRBD2. J was trimmed by 7 bases and V by 4 bases; bases with no gene match: 14. The CDR3 runs 17 residues. Per the germline V gene, CDR1 is KGHDR and CDR2 is SFDVKD. CDR3 protein: CATSDNPREGRRNEQFF. In DNA, the CDR3 is TGTGCCACCAGTGACAACCCCCGGGAGGGGCGCCGAAATGAGCAGTTCTTC.